Each of the 13 T cell receptor beta chains below was sequenced from the same sample in a study of T cell responses to AZD1222 COVID-19 vaccine (dated by TCRdb to about 2021). Libraries came from the immunoSEQ multiplex PCR assay. Sourced from immuneACCESS, this table was stored by TCRdb with only in-frame sequences that have V and J called. A share of the clones is absent; for the studies checked, an unresolved V gene accounts for under half, and the remainder has no known explanation. The sample has 150,000 to 200,000 clones on record, 90% of them singletons. The leading ten clones occupy approximately 2.8% of the sample. The time point label, read with the paper, signifies: baseline before first vaccination. The input for sequencing was peripheral blood, taken on day 0 of AZD1222 vaccination. The origin of the receptors is an adult in good health.

The genes are TRBV2 and TRBJ1-1, with 10 bases lining up with TRBD1. The germline V gene encodes CDR1 SNHLY and CDR2 FYNNEI. The CDR3 sequence is 16 residues long. The trim removed 6 bases at V and 0 bases at J, leaving 7 bases unmatched. CDR3 bases: TGTGCCAGCAGCGGGGACAGGGGAGGGTTGAACACTGAAGCTTTCTTT. It translates to CASSGDRGGLNTEAFF.

The chain has TRBV5-1 and TRBJ2-2; the D gene is possibly TRBD1 (5 bases). Germline V CDR1 and CDR2: SGHRS, YFSETQ. The CDR3 contains 15 residues. Trimming removed 1 base from V and 4 bases from J, with 11 bases in between. The CDR3 DNA follows: TGCGCCAGCAGCTTGCCCAGGGTAGGCACCGGGGAGCTGTTTTTT. Protein: CASSLPRVGTGELFF.

This clone was observed a single time. V and J are TRBV7-8 and TRBJ1-5; D is unresolved. V lost 5 bases to trimming and J lost 4 bases, with 9 bases between them. Germline CDR1 SGHVS, CDR2 FQNEAQ. The CDR3 is 13 amino acids. CDR3 residues: CASSPLRNQPQHF. The CDR3 bases are TGTGCCAGCAGCCCCCTGAGGAATCAGCCCCAGCATTTT.

With respect to this clone: Other DNA sequences in the same sample also yield this CDR3. The CDR3 spells CASSQRPGNQPQHF. The CDR3 DNA follows: TGTGCCAGCAGCCAAAGGCCAGGCAATCAGCCCCAGCATTTT. V usage is TRBV3-1 (or the pseudogene TRBV3-2) and J usage is TRBJ1-5; D gene uncertain. V was trimmed by 2 bases and J by 2 bases, leaving 7 bases between them. Germline V lookup: CDR1 LGHDT, CDR2 YNNKEL (reference sequence). The CDR3 spans 14 residues.

This sequence joins TRBV3-1 (or the pseudogene TRBV3-2) and TRBJ1-6, with 7 positions matching TRBD1. This CDR3 is built from 18 residues. Per germline, CDR1 LGHDT and CDR2 YNNKEL (reference sequence). V was clipped by 2 bases and J by 5 bases; unmatched bases: 12. Here the CDR3 reads CASSQPGGAFGNNSPLHF. The CDR3 DNA reads as TGTGCCAGCAGCCAACCAGGGGGGGCTTTTGGGAATAATTCACCCCTCCACTTT.

This chain connects TRBV9 to TRBJ2-7; either TRBD1 or TRBD2 may fit D (7 bases each). This CDR3 contains 17 residues. V dropped 3 bases and J dropped 2 bases, with 21 bases sitting between them. Looked up from germline, CDR1 is SGDLS and CDR2 is YYNGEE. The CDR3 sequence is CASSAGEGARGAYEQYF. The CDR3 bases are TGTGCCAGCAGCGCCGGGGAGGGGGCCCGAGGCGCCTACGAGCAGTACTTC.

The chain recombines TRBV5-3 with TRBJ2-1; D unclear. TRBV5-3 is flagged as an ORF with uncertain function. V was clipped by 4 bases and J by 6 bases, with 5 bases between them. This CDR3 is built from 11 residues. The chain's CDR3 is CARSIPNEQFF. CDR3 nucleotides: TGTGCCAGAAGCATACCCAATGAGCAGTTCTTC.

This clone has just one count. The chain employs TRBV6-5 and TRBJ2-3; possibly TRBD2 for D (5 bases). CDR3 size: 11 residues. The germline V and J ends were trimmed by 9 bases and 5 bases, with 9 bases remaining between them. Germline assignment: CDR1 MNHEY and CDR2 SVGAGI. DNA for the CDR3: TGTGCCAGTAGGGAGTTAGATACGCAGTATTTT. This sequence encodes CASRELDTQYF.

The gene calls are TRBV3-1 (or the pseudogene TRBV3-2) and TRBJ1-3; D not certain. V was pared by 4 bases and J by 9 bases, with 28 bases between. The V gene's germline CDR1 is LGHDT and CDR2 YNNKEL (reference sequence). This CDR3 comprises 18 residues. For the CDR3, the DNA is TGTGCCAGCAGCCCGAGGGCCTCTGGAAACACCATATATTTCACCATATATTTT. It yields the protein CASSPRASGNTIYFTIYF.

The chain couples TRBV6-2 or TRBV6-3 to TRBJ1-2; D is uncertain. CDR1 is MNHEY, CDR2 SVGEGT, per germline. The CDR3 is made up of 13 amino acids. V lost 6 bases and J lost 3, with 11 bases in between. Here the CDR3 DNA reads TGTGCCAGCAGCATGCGGACTGACTATGGCTACACCTTC. It encodes CASSMRTDYGYTF.

The J gene is TRBJ2-2, the V gene TRBV4-1; 9 nucleotides match TRBD2. The CDR3 is made up of 17 amino acids. V lost 0 bases and J lost 4; bases outside the gene matches: 6. The germline V gene encodes CDR1 MGHRA and CDR2 YSYEKL. The CDR3 sequence: CASSQELTSGFTGELFF. The CDR3 bases are TGCGCCAGCAGCCAAGAATTGACTAGCGGATTCACCGGGGAGCTGTTTTTT.

The V call is TRBV6-2 or TRBV6-3, the J call TRBJ1-2; 8 bases are a match to TRBD1. The germline V gene encodes CDR1 MNHEY and CDR2 SVGEGT. V was clipped by 4 bases and J by 4 bases; unmatched bases: 5. This CDR3 has 14 amino acids. The DNA for the CDR3 is TGTGCCAGCAGTTCCTCGGACAGGGTCTATGGCTACACCTTC. It is translated as CASSSSDRVYGYTF.

The rearrangement uses TRBV5-1 and TRBJ1-4; possibly TRBD1 for D (6 bases). Germline V gene lookup returns CDR1 SGHRS and CDR2 YFSETQ. This CDR3 has 16 residues. The V gene lost 4 bases and the J gene lost 4 bases, with 17 bases spanning the gap. CDR3 sequence: CASSPEGRGINEKLFF. CDR3 sequence (DNA): TGCGCCAGCAGCCCCGAGGGCAGGGGCATTAATGAAAAACTGTTTTTT.